Listed below are T cell receptor beta chains from one sample, sequenced in a study of OX40 agonist ivuxolimab in advanced cancers. Produced via immunoSEQ multiplex PCR; TCRdb's table is partial and in-frame only. The profile shows about 38,000 clones, nearly 90% of them singletons. Sample: CD4+ or CD8+ T cells sorted from blood, taken in a trial of the OX40 agonist ivuxolimab. The receptors stem from an adult with an advanced solid tumor such as melanoma, head and neck, liver or kidney cancer. Both conserved end residues are part of each CDR3. Each record gives: V gene, clone size, J gene, D gene, CDR3 protein, CDR3 DNA. The D gene is left open where the match is weak. A clone size is listed for some rows: how often the clone was seen (once, few, many), or a class if it is expanded.

TRBV4-3	once	TRBJ1-2	.	CASSQTLTAYGYTF	TGCGCCAGCAGCCAAACCCTCACAGCGTATGGCTACACCTTC
TRBV5-1	once	TRBJ1-2	.	CASSLYRGETRHYGYTF	TGCGCCAGCAGCTTGTATAGGGGTGAGACCCGGCACTATGGCTACACCTTC
TRBV29-1	.	TRBJ2-3	.	CSVGEASTDTQYF	TGCAGCGTAGGAGAGGCTAGCACAGATACGCAGTATTTT
TRBV28	once	TRBJ2-7	.	CASSPVGGYEQYF	TGTGCCAGCAGCCCCGTGGGGGGCTACGAGCAGTACTTC
TRBV5-6	.	TRBJ1-4	.	CASSLAGGQLNNEKLFF	TGTGCCAGCAGCTTGGCCGGCGGGCAGCTGAATAATGAAAAACTGTTTTTT
TRBV7-2	.	TRBJ2-1	.	CASSLVEEFF	TGTGCCAGCAGCTTAGTTGAGGAGTTCTTC
TRBV14	.	TRBJ2-7	.	CASSQEGGEQYF	TGTGCCAGCAGCCAAGAGGGTGGCGAGCAGTACTTC
TRBV2	.	TRBJ1-5	.	CASSEDGSNQPQHF	TGTGCCAGCAGTGAGGACGGAAGCAATCAGCCCCAGCATTTT
TRBV9	once	TRBJ2-3	TRBD2	CASSAQAGAYTDTQYF	TGTGCCAGCAGCGCCCAAGCGGGGGCGTACACAGATACGCAGTATTTT
TRBV2	.	TRBJ2-3	.	CASSGPGTDTQYF	TGTGCCAGCAGTGGGCCCGGGACAGATACGCAGTATTTT
TRBV4-1	.	TRBJ1-2	.	CASSQAPYGYTF	TGCGCCAGCAGCCAAGCACCTTATGGCTACACCTTC
TRBV28	.	TRBJ1-1	.	CASSLRGSPGPEAFF	TGTGCCAGCAGTTTAAGGGGCAGCCCTGGACCTGAAGCTTTCTTT
TRBV30	.	TRBJ1-2	.	CAWTIAGNYGYTF	TGTGCCTGGACTATTGCAGGGAACTATGGCTACACCTTC
TRBV9	.	TRBJ2-3	.	CASSVSGPSTDTQYF	TGTGCCAGCAGCGTATCAGGGCCTAGCACAGATACGCAGTATTTT
TRBV27	.	TRBJ2-3	.	CASSPTYEDTQYF	TGTGCCAGCAGCCCGACTTATGAGGATACGCAGTATTTT
TRBV27	.	TRBJ2-3	TRBD1	CASSSTGARTDTQYF	TGTGCCAGCAGTTCCACAGGGGCTCGCACAGATACGCAGTATTTT
TRBV10-1	.	TRBJ2-3	.	CAWGITGQELRPSTDTQYF	TGCGCCTGGGGGATAACTGGGCAGGAACTTAGACCTAGCACAGATACGCAGTATTTT